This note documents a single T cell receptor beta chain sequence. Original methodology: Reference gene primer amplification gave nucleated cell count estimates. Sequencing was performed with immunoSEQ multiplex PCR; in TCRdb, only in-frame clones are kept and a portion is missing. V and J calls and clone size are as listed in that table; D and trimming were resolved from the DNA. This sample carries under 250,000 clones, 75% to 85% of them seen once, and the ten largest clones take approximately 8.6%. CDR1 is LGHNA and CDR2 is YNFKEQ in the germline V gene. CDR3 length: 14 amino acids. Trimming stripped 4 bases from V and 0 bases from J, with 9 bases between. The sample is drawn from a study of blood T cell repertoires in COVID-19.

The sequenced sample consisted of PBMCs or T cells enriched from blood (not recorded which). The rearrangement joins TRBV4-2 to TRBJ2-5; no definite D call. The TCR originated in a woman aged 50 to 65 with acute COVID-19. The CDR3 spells CASSPYGYQETQYF. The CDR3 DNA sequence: TGTGCCAGCAGCCCCTACGGGTACCAAGAGACCCAGTACTTC.